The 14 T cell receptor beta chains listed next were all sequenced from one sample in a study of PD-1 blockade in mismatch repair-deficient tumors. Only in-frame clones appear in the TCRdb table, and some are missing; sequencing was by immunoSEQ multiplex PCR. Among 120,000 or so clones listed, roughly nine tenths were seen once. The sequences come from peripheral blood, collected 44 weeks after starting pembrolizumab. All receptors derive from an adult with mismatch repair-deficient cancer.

CDR3 sequence (DNA): TGTGCCAGCAGCTTAGAGGCAGGCCCTGGAAACACCATATATTTT. Its translation is CASSLEAGPGNTIYF. The rearrangement joins TRBV7-2 to TRBJ1-3; D unclear. The germline gives CDR1 SGHTA, CDR2 FQGNSA. Trimming cost V 1 base and J 2 bases, with 9 bases left between them. CDR3 length: 15 residues.

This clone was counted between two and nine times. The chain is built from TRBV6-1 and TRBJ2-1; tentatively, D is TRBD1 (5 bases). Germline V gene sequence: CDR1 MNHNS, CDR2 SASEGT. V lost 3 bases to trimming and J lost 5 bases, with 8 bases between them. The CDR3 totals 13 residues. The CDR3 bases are TGTGCCAGCAGTGACTCGGACAACAATGAGCAGTTCTTC. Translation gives CASSDSDNNEQFF.

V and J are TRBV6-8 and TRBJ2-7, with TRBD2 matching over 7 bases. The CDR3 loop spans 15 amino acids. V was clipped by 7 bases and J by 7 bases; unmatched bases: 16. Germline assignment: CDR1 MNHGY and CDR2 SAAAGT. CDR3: CASTRSGTNLLEQYF. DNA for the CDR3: TGTGCCAGCACCCGATCCGGGACTAATTTGTTGGAGCAGTACTTC.

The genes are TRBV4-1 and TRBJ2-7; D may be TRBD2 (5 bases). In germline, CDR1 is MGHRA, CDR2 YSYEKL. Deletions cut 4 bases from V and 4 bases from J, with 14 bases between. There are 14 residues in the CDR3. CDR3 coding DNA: TGCGCCAGCAGCCCGAATGGACTTGAATACGAGCAGTACTTC. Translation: CASSPNGLEYEQYF.

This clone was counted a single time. DNA for the CDR3: TGCGCCAGCAGCCAAGGCGGACTAGCGGGAGGACGAACCGGGGAGCTGTTTTTT. Its protein is CASSQGGLAGGRTGELFF. V gene TRBV4-1 combines with J gene TRBJ2-2; TRBD2 matches 14 bases. Germline assignment: CDR1 MGHRA and CDR2 YSYEKL. This CDR3 comprises 18 residues. The V gene end was trimmed by 1 base and the J gene end by 5 bases; junction bases not matched to a gene: 6.

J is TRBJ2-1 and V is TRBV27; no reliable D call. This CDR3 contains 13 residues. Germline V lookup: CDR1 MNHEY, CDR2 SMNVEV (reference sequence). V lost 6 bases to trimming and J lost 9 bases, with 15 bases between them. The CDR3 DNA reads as TGTGCCAGCAGCCTGGCCGGGCAAGCTGAGCAGTTCTTC. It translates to CASSLAGQAEQFF.

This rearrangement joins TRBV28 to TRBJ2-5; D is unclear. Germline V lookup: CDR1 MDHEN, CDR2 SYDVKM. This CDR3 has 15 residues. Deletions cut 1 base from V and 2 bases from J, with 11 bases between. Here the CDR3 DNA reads TGTGCCAGCAGTTTATCCCGCCAGTCACAAGAGACCCAGTACTTC. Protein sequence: CASSLSRQSQETQYF.

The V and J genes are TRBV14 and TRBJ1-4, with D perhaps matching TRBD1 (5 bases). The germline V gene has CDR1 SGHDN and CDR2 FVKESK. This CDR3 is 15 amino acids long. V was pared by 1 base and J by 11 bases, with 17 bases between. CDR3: CASSQVGEQPGKLFF. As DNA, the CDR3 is TGTGCCAGCAGCCAAGTTGGGGAACAACCAGGGAAACTGTTTTTT.

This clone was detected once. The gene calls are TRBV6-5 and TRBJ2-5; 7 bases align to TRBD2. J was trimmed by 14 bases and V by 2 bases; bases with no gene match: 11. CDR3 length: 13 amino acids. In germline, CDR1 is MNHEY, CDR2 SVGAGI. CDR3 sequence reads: CASSYGGRAALYF. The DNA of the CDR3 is TGTGCCAGCAGTTACGGGGGGAGGGCCGCCCTCTACTTC.

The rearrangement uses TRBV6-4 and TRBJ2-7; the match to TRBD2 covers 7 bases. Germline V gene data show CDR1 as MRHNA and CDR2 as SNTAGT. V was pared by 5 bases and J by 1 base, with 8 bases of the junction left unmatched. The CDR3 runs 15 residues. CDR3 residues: CASSQRDKESYEQYF. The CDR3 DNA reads TGTGCCAGCAGTCAGCGGGATAAGGAGTCCTACGAGCAGTACTTC.

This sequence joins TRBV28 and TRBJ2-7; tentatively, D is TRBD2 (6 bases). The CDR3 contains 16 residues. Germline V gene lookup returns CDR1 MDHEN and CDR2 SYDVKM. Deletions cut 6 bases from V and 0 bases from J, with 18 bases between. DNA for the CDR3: TGTGCCAGCAGCCTCCAGGGTCGGGGGAACTCCTACGAGCAGTACTTC. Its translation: CASSLQGRGNSYEQYF.

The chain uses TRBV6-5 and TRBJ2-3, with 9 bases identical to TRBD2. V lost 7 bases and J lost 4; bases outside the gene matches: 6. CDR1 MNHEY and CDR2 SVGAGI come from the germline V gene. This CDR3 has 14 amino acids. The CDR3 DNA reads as TGTGCCAGCACCCCGGGACTAGCCGCAGATACGCAGTATTTT. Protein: CASTPGLAADTQYF.

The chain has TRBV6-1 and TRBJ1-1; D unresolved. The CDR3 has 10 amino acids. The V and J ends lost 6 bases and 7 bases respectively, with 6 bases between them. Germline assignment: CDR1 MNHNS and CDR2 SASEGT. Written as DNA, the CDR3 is TGTGCCAGCAGATCAAGTGAAGCTTTCTTT. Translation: CASRSSEAFF.

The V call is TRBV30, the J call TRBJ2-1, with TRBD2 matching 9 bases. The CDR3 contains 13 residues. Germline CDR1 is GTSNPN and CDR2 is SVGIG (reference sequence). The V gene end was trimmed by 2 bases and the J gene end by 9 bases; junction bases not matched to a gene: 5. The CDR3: CAWSWLAGTEQFF. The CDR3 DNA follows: TGTGCCTGGAGTTGGCTAGCGGGAACTGAGCAGTTCTTC. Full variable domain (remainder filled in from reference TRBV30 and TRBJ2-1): SQTIHQWPATLVQPVGSPLSLECTVEGTSNPNLYWYRQAAGRGLQLLFYSVGIGQISSEVPQNLSASRPQDRQFILSSKKLLLSDSGFYLCAWSWLAGTEQFFGPGTRLTVL.